This T cell receptor beta chain comes out of a study of blood T cell repertoires in COVID-19. This CDR3 is built from 15 residues. The germline gives CDR1 MNHEY, CDR2 SVGEGT. Trimming removed 6 bases from V and 1 base from J; junction bases left unmatched: 6. There are a few counts of this clone. Profiled with immunoSEQ multiplex PCR; TCRdb holds only in-frame clones, not every one. The table records roughly 200,000 clones, about 81% of them present only once. This TCR came from a woman over 75 with COVID-19, enrolled during active disease. Input material: peripheral blood. The gene calls are TRBV6-2 or TRBV6-3 and TRBJ1-5; 7 bases map to TRBD1. The CDR3 loop reads CASSPGTVSNQPQHF. In DNA, the CDR3 is TGTGCCAGCAGCCCCGGGACAGTAAGCAATCAGCCCCAGCATTTT.